The rows below give T cell receptor beta chains drawn from one sample of a study of regulatory dendritic cells for organ transplantation. TCRdb's table, derived via immunoSEQ multiplex PCR, lists solely in-frame clones and lacks some. The sample carries 9,500 to 15,000 clones, 74% recorded once. Antigens of these TCRs are unknown. The sample taken for sequencing was naive CD4+ T cells from blood cultured with regulatory dendritic cells. The origin of the receptors is a human donor in good health. CDR3s include the opening cysteine and the closing phenylalanine or tryptophan. Each record gives: clone size, D gene, CDR3 length, V gene, J gene, CDR3 protein, CDR3 DNA. D genes are given only for firm matches. Rows give clone size only sometimes, using once, few, many, or a class for an expanded clone.

clone_size: NA; d_call: NA; cdr3_length: 14; v_call: TRBV19; j_call: TRBJ1-5; cdr3_aa: CASSAGGLNQPQHF; cdr3_nt: TGTGCCAGTAGTGCGGGGGGCTTAAATCAGCCCCAGCATTTT
clone_size: NA; d_call: NA; cdr3_length: 14; v_call: TRBV9; j_call: TRBJ1-1; cdr3_aa: CASSVGTGNTEAFF; cdr3_nt: TGTGCCAGCAGCGTAGGAACAGGGAACACTGAAGCTTTCTTT
clone_size: NA; d_call: NA; cdr3_length: 13; v_call: TRBV6-1; j_call: TRBJ1-5; cdr3_aa: CASSTPQMQPQHF; cdr3_nt: TGTGCCAGCAGCACCCCCCAGATGCAGCCCCAGCATTTT
clone_size: NA; d_call: TRBD1; cdr3_length: 15; v_call: TRBV9; j_call: TRBJ2-7; cdr3_aa: CASSVSPTGVYEQYF; cdr3_nt: TGTGCCAGCAGCGTTAGTCCGACAGGGGTCTACGAGCAGTACTTC
clone_size: once; d_call: NA; cdr3_length: 17; v_call: TRBV18; j_call: TRBJ1-6; cdr3_aa: CASSARVYRETNSPLHF; cdr3_nt: TGTGCCAGCTCAGCTCGTGTCTACAGGGAGACGAATTCACCCCTCCACTTT
clone_size: NA; d_call: TRBD1; cdr3_length: 15; v_call: TRBV25-1; j_call: TRBJ2-2; cdr3_aa: CASSAGQGATGELFF; cdr3_nt: TGTGCCAGCAGTGCGGGACAGGGGGCCACCGGGGAGCTGTTTTTT
clone_size: NA; d_call: TRBD2; cdr3_length: 18; v_call: TRBV4-2; j_call: TRBJ2-3; cdr3_aa: CASSQEASGGSSTDTQYF; cdr3_nt: TGTGCCAGCAGCCAAGAGGCTAGCGGGGGTTCCAGCACAGATACGCAGTATTTT
clone_size: once; d_call: TRBD1; cdr3_length: 13; v_call: TRBV5-1; j_call: TRBJ2-5; cdr3_aa: CASSVQGQETQYF; cdr3_nt: TGCGCCAGCAGCGTACAGGGGCAAGAGACCCAGTACTTC
clone_size: NA; d_call: NA; cdr3_length: 15; v_call: TRBV7-8; j_call: TRBJ1-1; cdr3_aa: CASSLDRARAAEAFF; cdr3_nt: TGTGCCAGCAGCTTAGACAGGGCGAGGGCAGCTGAAGCTTTCTTT
clone_size: NA; d_call: NA; cdr3_length: 14; v_call: TRBV19; j_call: TRBJ2-5; cdr3_aa: CASKGRGYQETQYF; cdr3_nt: TGTGCCAGTAAGGGCAGGGGCTACCAAGAGACCCAGTACTTC
clone_size: NA; d_call: TRBD1; cdr3_length: 15; v_call: TRBV11-3; j_call: TRBJ1-1; cdr3_aa: CASSIGQGINTEAFF; cdr3_nt: TGTGCCAGCAGCATTGGACAGGGTATTAACACTGAAGCTTTCTTT
clone_size: NA; d_call: TRBD1; cdr3_length: 14; v_call: TRBV6-1; j_call: TRBJ1-4; cdr3_aa: CASQGVRSNEKLFF; cdr3_nt: TGTGCCAGCCAGGGGGTGCGGTCTAATGAAAAACTGTTTTTT
clone_size: few; d_call: TRBD2; cdr3_length: 16; v_call: TRBV9; j_call: TRBJ2-1; cdr3_aa: CASSVGSGASYNEQFF; cdr3_nt: TGTGCCAGCAGCGTAGGAAGCGGGGCGTCCTACAATGAGCAGTTCTTC
clone_size: NA; d_call: NA; cdr3_length: 15; v_call: TRBV14; j_call: TRBJ2-3; cdr3_aa: CASSVSRVWTDTQYF; cdr3_nt: TGTGCCAGCAGTGTTTCGAGGGTGTGGACAGATACGCAGTATTTT
clone_size: once; d_call: NA; cdr3_length: 13; v_call: TRBV27; j_call: TRBJ1-3; cdr3_aa: CASSPREGNTIYF; cdr3_nt: TGTGCCAGCAGTCCGAGGGAGGGAAACACCATATATTTT
clone_size: NA; d_call: NA; cdr3_length: 13; v_call: TRBV6-6; j_call: TRBJ1-6; cdr3_aa: CASSTGIGTPLHF; cdr3_nt: TGTGCCAGCAGCACAGGCATAGGGACACCCCTCCACTTT
clone_size: NA; d_call: NA; cdr3_length: 14; v_call: TRBV7-9; j_call: TRBJ2-7; cdr3_aa: CASSSSGGPYEQYF; cdr3_nt: TGTGCCAGCAGTAGCAGTGGTGGCCCCTACGAGCAGTACTTC
clone_size: NA; d_call: NA; cdr3_length: 15; v_call: TRBV5-1; j_call: TRBJ2-1; cdr3_aa: CASSFQGNTYNEQFF; cdr3_nt: TGCGCCAGCAGCTTTCAGGGAAACACCTACAATGAGCAGTTCTTC